This TCR beta chain is drawn from a study of cytomegalovirus exposure and HLA in healthy donors. The data were produced by immunoSEQ multiplex PCR, yet TCRdb's version contains in-frame clones alone and is incomplete. The data contain about 73,000 clones, 85% to 95% of them singletons. Germline values: CDR1 GTSNPN, CDR2 SVGIG (reference sequence). This CDR3 region has 16 residues. Trimming stripped 0 bases from V and 7 bases from J, with 21 bases between. The receptor comes from a man between 18 and 29 years old in good health and CMV-seronegative. The gene calls are TRBV30 and TRBJ1-2; D not resolved. Sequencing input: PBMCs. As DNA, the CDR3 is TGTGCCTGGAGTGTATTAACAGCAACTCTCTATGGTGGCTACACCTTC. This sequence encodes CAWSVLTATLYGGYTF. The whole variable domain, remainder taken from reference TRBV30 and TRBJ1-2, is SQTIHQWPATLVQPVGSPLSLECTVEGTSNPNLYWYRQAAGRGLQLLFYSVGIGQISSEVPQNLSASRPQDRQFILSSKKLLLSDSGFYLCAWSVLTATLYGGYTFGSGTRLTVV.